This T cell receptor (beta chain) was sequenced in a study of identical twins. Study-wide results and caveats: Beta clonotypes that were abundant in cord blood contained fewer insertions, a pattern absent from memory repertoires. Instead of following the same donors, the conclusions were based on cross-sectional statistical analysis.

A word on this clonotype: Its antigen remains unknown.

Using its own MiXCR run on the 5' RACE reads, TCRdb lists one record per CDR3 protein. The data hold around 570,000 distinct CDR3 sequences, with approximately 10% observed a single time. These data also formed part of another study, on yellow fever vaccine responses in identical twins.

The sequence was obtained from a woman aged 18-30 years in good health. The specimen sequenced was PBMCs.

The CDR3 DNA reads as TGCGCCAGCAGCCAAGATCGTCTGGAGAGGGGCCACGAGCAGTACTTC. Residues: CASSQDRLERGHEQYF. The V gene is TRBV4-1, the J gene TRBJ2-7, with D possibly being TRBD1 or TRBD2 (5 bases each). V lost 0 bases and J 5 bases, leaving 17 bases between the germline ends. Germline V gene data show CDR1 as MGHRA and CDR2 as YSYEKL. The CDR3 totals 16 residues.